The entry below gives a single TCR beta chain sequence along with its context. The antigen is undetermined. V lost 4 bases and J lost 1; bases outside the gene matches: 6. CDR1 and CDR2 (germline): SGHVS, FQNEAQ. This CDR3 has 18 residues. This sample was included in a study of cytomegalovirus exposure and HLA in healthy donors. Study findings and constraints: Later on, an analysis tied around 17,000 TCR beta sequences to HLA alleles at 0.05 false discovery rate.

The PCR was carried out with 60 Vbeta primers and 13 Jbeta primers. The authors' processing: Later, 80 million or so unique TCR beta chains were counted in an analysis, and about 10 million of them were shared. The repertoire was sequenced with immunoSEQ multiplex PCR; TCRdb's copy has only in-frame clones and lacks some. V, J and clone size derive from that table, while D and trimming were established from the DNA sequence. The data hold around 130,000 clones, with about two thirds observed a single time. The clonotype was recovered from a man aged 40-49 years in good health and CMV-seropositive. The sequenced sample was PBMCs. The V and J genes are TRBV7-8 and TRBJ2-3, with TRBD2 matching over 15 bases. CDR3 DNA: TGTGCCAGCAGCTCCGGGACTAGCGGGAGGCTCGGCACAGATACGCAGTATTTT. Translating it yields CASSSGTSGRLGTDTQYF.